The next 3 T cell receptor beta chains were all read from a single sample in a study of human T cells and chemical hapten exposure (dated by TCRdb to the early 2020s). In light of the paper, this sample's time point label describes: patch test 1, 2 weeks after DPC sensitization. Per the publication, the treatment or condition label means: therapeutic diphenylcyclopropenone sensitization with weekly scalp DPC. The receptor library was made with RACE. TCRdb names NextSeq 500 as the instrument used. TCRdb applied fastp at Q25 and MiXCR to the public reads, then kept only in-frame beta chains. Entries that share a CDR3 protein sequence are merged under the most common genes and DNA. This sample lists roughly 200,000 distinct CDR3 sequences; around 24% were detected once. About 7% of the sample is in the top ten clones. Source: whole blood, taken in connection with sensitization to the hapten diphenylcyclopropenone (DPC). Receptors originate from a woman aged 45-59 years with alopecia areata. Some clones in this sample may be carry-over from other donors' samples.

This clonotype occurred many times. The chain recombines TRBV5-4 with TRBJ2-6, with D tentatively TRBD1 or TRBD2 (5 bases each). The CDR3 spans 16 residues. Trimming pared 5 bases from V and 0 bases from J, leaving 12 bases between. The germline V gene encodes CDR1 SGHNT and CDR2 YYREEE (reference sequence). The CDR3 DNA is TGTGCCAGCAGGCCGGGACCCCACTCTGGGGCCAACGTCCTGACTTTC. This encodes CASRPGPHSGANVLTF.

The CDR3 protein is CASSLGGELVGETQYF. The CDR3 coding sequence is TGCGCCAGCAGCTTGGGCGGGGAGCTAGTCGGAGAGACCCAGTACTTC. The chain carries TRBV5-1 and TRBJ2-5; possibly TRBD2 for D (6 bases). Germline V lookup: CDR1 SGHRS, CDR2 YFSETQ. The CDR3 covers 16 residues. V lost 0 bases to trimming and J lost 4 bases, with 16 bases between them. The whole variable domain, remainder taken from reference TRBV5-1 and TRBJ2-5, is KAGVTQTPRYLIKTRGQQVTLSCSPISGHRSVSWYQQTPGQGLQFLFEYFSETQRNKGNFPGRFSGRQFSNSRSEMNVSTLELGDSALYLCASSLGGELVGETQYFGPGTRLLVL.

The V call is TRBV5-1, the J call TRBJ2-1; D not resolved. Trimming removed 0 bases from V and 4 bases from J, with 8 bases in between. Looked up from germline, CDR1 is SGHRS and CDR2 is YFSETQ. CDR3 size: 14 residues. CDR3 sequence (DNA): TGCGCCAGCAGCTTGGAAGTTTTGTACAATGAGCAGTTCTTC. It specifies CASSLEVLYNEQFF. The entire variable domain, with the rest obtained from reference TRBV5-1 and TRBJ2-1, is as follows: KAGVTQTPRYLIKTRGQQVTLSCSPISGHRSVSWYQQTPGQGLQFLFEYFSETQRNKGNFPGRFSGRQFSNSRSEMNVSTLELGDSALYLCASSLEVLYNEQFFGPGTRLTVL.